What follows are 13 T cell receptor beta chains derived from one specimen sequenced in a study of cytomegalovirus exposure and HLA in healthy donors. It was with 60 Vbeta and 13 Jbeta primers that the PCR ran. Clones were sequenced by immunoSEQ multiplex PCR, and TCRdb holds only the in-frame ones, with some missing. This table holds 65,000 to 85,000 clones. Sequenced material: PBMCs. Receptor source: a woman aged 55 to 70 in good health and CMV-seronegative.

The CDR3 DNA follows: TGTGCCAGCAGGGGACTAGCGGGCCCCTACGAGCAGTACTTC. As protein: CASRGLAGPYEQYF. J is TRBJ2-7 and V is TRBV27, with 12 bases lining up with TRBD2. Trimming removed 6 bases from V and 2 bases from J; junction bases left unmatched: 2. The germline V gene has CDR1 MNHEY and CDR2 SMNVEV (reference sequence). This CDR3 has 14 residues.

The rearrangement joins TRBV19 to TRBJ1-2; TRBD1 agrees at 8 bases. CDR3 size: 15 residues. CDR1 is LNHDA and CDR2 is SQIVND in the germline V gene (reference sequence). The V segment lost 5 bases and the J segment 2 bases; nucleotides outside the gene matches: 7. Written as DNA, the CDR3 is TGTGCCAGTAGTCATAGGACAGGGATAAACTATGGCTACACCTTC. Translated, it gives CASSHRTGINYGYTF. The full variable domain, its missing parts supplied by reference TRBV19 and TRBJ1-2, is DGGITQSPKYLFRKEGQNVTLSCEQNLNHDAMYWYRQDPGQGLRLIYYSQIVNDFQKGDIAEGYSVSREKKESFPLTVTSAQKNPTAFYLCASSHRTGINYGYTFGSGTRLTVV.

The chain uses TRBV28 and TRBJ1-2; TRBD1 is a possible D gene (5 bases). Trimming pared 6 bases from V and 7 bases from J, leaving 27 bases between. The length of the CDR3 is 17 residues. Germline CDR1 reads MDHEN; CDR2 reads SYDVKM. CDR3 nucleotide sequence: TGTGCCAGCAGCGAAAGATTGGGGGGGGGAATAGGACCTGGCTACACCTTC. Its protein product is CASSERLGGGIGPGYTF.

The chain employs TRBV19 and TRBJ2-5, with D possibly being TRBD1 (6 bases). V was cut by 4 bases and J by 5 bases, with 17 bases left in between. The V gene's germline CDR1 is LNHDA and CDR2 SQIVND (reference sequence). The CDR3 has 15 amino acids. The CDR3 spells CASSTTGLGAETQYF. The CDR3 DNA reads TGTGCCAGTAGTACAACAGGGTTAGGTGCGGAGACCCAGTACTTC.

V and J are TRBV19 and TRBJ1-5; 7 positions agree with TRBD1. J gave up 0 bases and V 7 bases, and 6 bases lay outside the gene matches. Germline V gives CDR1 LNHDA, CDR2 SQIVND (reference sequence). This CDR3 has 15 residues. The CDR3 here is CASTGTDSSNQPQHF. The CDR3 coding sequence is TGTGCCAGTACAGGGACAGACTCTAGCAATCAGCCCCAGCATTTT. The full variable domain, completed using reference TRBV19 and TRBJ1-5, is DGGITQSPKYLFRKEGQNVTLSCEQNLNHDAMYWYRQDPGQGLRLIYYSQIVNDFQKGDIAEGYSVSREKKESFPLTVTSAQKNPTAFYLCASTGTDSSNQPQHFGDGTRLSIL.

V and J are TRBV6-6 and TRBJ2-7; D is unclear. This CDR3 is built from 15 residues. The germline V and J ends were trimmed by 2 bases and 1 base, with 12 bases remaining between them. Per the germline V gene, CDR1 is MNHNY and CDR2 is SVGAGI (reference sequence). CDR3 bases: TGTGCCAGCAGTTACGCGATCCGGAGTTCCTACGAGCAGTACTTC. Its translation is CASSYAIRSSYEQYF.

The J gene is TRBJ1-4, the V gene TRBV9; no definite D call. V was pared by 4 bases and J by 0 bases, with 7 bases between. The germline CDR1 and CDR2 sequences are SGDLS and YYNGEE. The CDR3 is made up of 14 amino acids. CDR3 region: CASSLTATNEKLFF. The CDR3 bases are TGTGCCAGCAGCCTGACTGCAACTAATGAAAAACTGTTTTTT.

The chain uses TRBV19 and TRBJ1-5; maybe TRBD1 (5 bases). This CDR3 is 14 amino acids long. The germline gives CDR1 LNHDA, CDR2 SQIVND (reference sequence). The V end lost 1 base, the J end lost 7 bases, and 11 bases lay between the germline ends. The CDR3 region has the DNA TGTGCCAGTAGTATAGGGGACTACGGCCAGCCCCAGCATTTT. Its translation: CASSIGDYGQPQHF.

This sequence joins TRBV30 and TRBJ1-4; D may be TRBD1 (6 bases). The V end lost 0 bases, the J end lost 8 bases, and 7 bases lay between the germline ends. The germline V gene encodes CDR1 GTSNPN and CDR2 SVGIG (reference sequence). CDR3 length equals 12 residues. CDR3 loop: CAWSVQGEKLFF. CDR3 nucleotide sequence: TGTGCCTGGAGTGTACAGGGCGAAAAACTGTTTTTT.

The chain is built from TRBV11-2 and TRBJ1-1, with no clear D. The germline gives CDR1 SGHAT, CDR2 FQNNGV. Trimming removed 0 bases from V and 0 bases from J, with 11 bases in between. The CDR3 runs 16 residues. CDR3 DNA sequence: TGTGCCAGCAGCTTAGATAGTCGGGGATTGAACACTGAAGCTTTCTTT. Its protein product is CASSLDSRGLNTEAFF.

The J gene is TRBJ1-2, the V gene TRBV28, with TRBD1 matching over 7 bases. This CDR3 has 13 amino acids. Germline-derived CDR1 and CDR2 are MDHEN and SYDVKM. V was pared by 6 bases and J by 4 bases, with 5 bases of the junction left unmatched. The DNA of the CDR3 is TGTGCCAGCAGCCCCTACAGGGGCTATGGCTACACCTTC. As protein: CASSPYRGYGYTF.

The V gene is TRBV11-1, the J gene TRBJ2-7; TRBD2 aligns across 7 bases. Germline V gene sequence: CDR1 SGHAT, CDR2 FQDESV (reference sequence). V shed 1 base, J shed 2 bases, and the junction held 14 bases outside the gene matches. The CDR3 is 18 residues long. In DNA form, the CDR3 reads TGTGCCAGCAGCTTAGGTCCGGCGACTAGCTCCTTCCCCTACGAGCAGTACTTC. Its translation: CASSLGPATSSFPYEQYF.

The chain uses TRBV10-2 and TRBJ1-2; D is ambiguous. The V gene lost 4 bases and the J gene lost 5 bases, with 5 bases spanning the gap. Germline CDR1 reads WSHSY; CDR2 reads SAAADI. The CDR3 has 11 amino acids. Written as DNA, the CDR3 is TGCGCCAGCAGTGGTCTTTATGGCTACACCTTC. Protein sequence: CASSGLYGYTF.